This TCR beta chain appears in the sequencing data of a study of T cells in Graves' hyperthyroidism and ophthalmopathy. Study results and caveats: The blood repertoire included most of the expanded thyroid clonotypes above 0.001.

The CDR3 totals 15 residues. Per germline, CDR1 SGHTA and CDR2 FQGNSA. The V gene end was trimmed by 6 bases and the J gene end by 4 bases; junction bases not matched to a gene: 8. It was roughly 10 ml of fresh peripheral blood that supplied the PBMCs. Amplification yielded TCR beta CDR3 regions, with RNA transcripts as the source. HTBI primers were used for first-round RT-PCR of the TCR CDR3. MiXCR, run by TCRdb on the multiplex PCR reads, gives a single entry per CDR3 protein. The sample includes about 350,000 distinct CDR3 sequences, approximately 15% of them seen just once. This clonotype was seen repeatedly, ten times or more. The antigen remains undetermined.

The receptor's source is a woman in her twenties or thirties with Graves' hyperthyroidism. The V gene is TRBV7-2, the J gene TRBJ2-2; TRBD1 agrees at 7 bases. The sequenced sample was blood. CDR3 protein: CASRLDRSGTGELFF. For the CDR3, the DNA is TGTGCCAGCAGACTGGACAGGAGTGGCACCGGGGAGCTGTTTTTT.